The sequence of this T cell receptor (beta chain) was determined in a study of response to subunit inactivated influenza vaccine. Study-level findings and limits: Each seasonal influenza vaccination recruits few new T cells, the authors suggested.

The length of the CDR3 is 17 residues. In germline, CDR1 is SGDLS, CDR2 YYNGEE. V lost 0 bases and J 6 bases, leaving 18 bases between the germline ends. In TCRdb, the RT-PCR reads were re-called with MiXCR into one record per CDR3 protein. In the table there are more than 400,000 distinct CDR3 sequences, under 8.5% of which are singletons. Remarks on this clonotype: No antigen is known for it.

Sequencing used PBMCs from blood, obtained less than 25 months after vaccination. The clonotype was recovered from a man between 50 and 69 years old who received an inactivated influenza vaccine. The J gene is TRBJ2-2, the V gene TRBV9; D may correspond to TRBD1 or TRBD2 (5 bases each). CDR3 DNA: TGTGCCAGCAGCGTAGGGGTGGGGGTTCGTGACTCCGGGGAGCTGTTTTTT. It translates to CASSVGVGVRDSGELFF.